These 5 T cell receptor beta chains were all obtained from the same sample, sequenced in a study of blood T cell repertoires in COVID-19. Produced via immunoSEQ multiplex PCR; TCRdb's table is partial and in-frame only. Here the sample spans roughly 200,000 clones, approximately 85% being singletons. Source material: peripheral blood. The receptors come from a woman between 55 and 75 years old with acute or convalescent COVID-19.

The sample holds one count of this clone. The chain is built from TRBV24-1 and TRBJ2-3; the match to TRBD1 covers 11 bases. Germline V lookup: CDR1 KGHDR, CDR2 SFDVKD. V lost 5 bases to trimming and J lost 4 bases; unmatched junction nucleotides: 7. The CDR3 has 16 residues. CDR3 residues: CATSGTGGAGSDTQYF. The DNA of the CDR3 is TGTGCCACCAGTGGGACAGGGGGCGCCGGTTCAGATACGCAGTATTTT.

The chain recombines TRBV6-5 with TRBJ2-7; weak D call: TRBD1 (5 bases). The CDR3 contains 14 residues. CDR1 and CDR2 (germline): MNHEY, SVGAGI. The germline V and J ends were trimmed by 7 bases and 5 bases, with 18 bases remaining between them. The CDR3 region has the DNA TGTGCCAGCAAGCCGGGCGTAGGGGCCCACGAGCAGTACTTC. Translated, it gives CASKPGVGAHEQYF.

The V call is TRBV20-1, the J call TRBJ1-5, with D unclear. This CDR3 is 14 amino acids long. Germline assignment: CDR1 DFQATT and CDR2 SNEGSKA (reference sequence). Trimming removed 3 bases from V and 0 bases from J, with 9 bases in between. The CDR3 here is CSASPGNSNQPQHF. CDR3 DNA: TGCAGTGCTAGTCCAGGAAATAGCAATCAGCCCCAGCATTTT.

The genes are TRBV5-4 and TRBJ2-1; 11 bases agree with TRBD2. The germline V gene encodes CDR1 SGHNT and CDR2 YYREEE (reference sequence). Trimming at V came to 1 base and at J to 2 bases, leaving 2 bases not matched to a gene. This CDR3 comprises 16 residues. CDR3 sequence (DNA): TGTGCCAGCAGCTTGACTAGCGGGAGAGCCTACAATGAGCAGTTCTTC. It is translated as CASSLTSGRAYNEQFF.

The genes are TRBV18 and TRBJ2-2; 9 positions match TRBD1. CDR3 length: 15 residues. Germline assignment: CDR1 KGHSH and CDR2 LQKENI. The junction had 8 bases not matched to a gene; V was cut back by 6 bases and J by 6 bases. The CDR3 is CASSQRTGVAGELFF. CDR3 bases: TGTGCCAGCTCCCAACGGACAGGGGTTGCCGGGGAGCTGTTTTTT.